Below are 10 T cell receptor beta chains sequenced from a single sample in a study of blood T cell repertoires in COVID-19. Assay used: immunoSEQ multiplex PCR; TCRdb lists only in-frame clones, some missing. The sample yields about 120,000 clones, over 75% seen once. Sequencing was done on a sample of peripheral blood. Every receptor here comes from a man aged 25 to 45 with COVID-19, enrolled during active disease.

J is TRBJ2-7 and V is TRBV19; 12 bases match TRBD2. Trimming cost V 5 bases and J 6 bases; bases outside gene matches: 11. Germline CDR1 LNHDA, CDR2 SQIVND (reference sequence). The CDR3 is made up of 16 amino acids. CDR3 in amino acids: CASSGRLAGEGSEQYF. In nucleotides, the CDR3 is TGTGCCAGTAGTGGGAGACTAGCGGGAGAAGGAAGCGAGCAGTACTTC.

V is TRBV30 and J is TRBJ2-5; 12 bases line up with TRBD2. The CDR3 loop spans 21 amino acids. CDR1 and CDR2 (germline): GTSNPN, SVGIG (reference sequence). Germline trimming cut 1 base from V and 4 bases from J; bases unmatched to any gene: 22. The DNA for the CDR3 is TGTGCCTGGAGTGGATGGTATAGCCAGACTAGCGGGAGAAGCGGGAGAGAGACCCAGTACTTC. This sequence encodes CAWSGWYSQTSGRSGRETQYF.

This chain joins TRBV19 and TRBJ2-1; no reliable D call. The CDR3 sequence is 14 residues long. V lost 8 bases to trimming and J lost 0 bases, with 11 bases between them. CDR1 and CDR2 (germline): LNHDA, SQIVND (reference sequence). The CDR3 DNA sequence: TGTGCCAGTGAGAGTAGATTCTCCTACAATGAGCAGTTCTTC. It is translated as CASESRFSYNEQFF.

The J gene is TRBJ1-1, the V gene TRBV5-6; maybe TRBD1 (6 bases). The CDR3 totals 14 residues. The germline CDR1 and CDR2 sequences are SGHDT and YYEEEE. Deletions cut 3 bases from V and 3 bases from J, with 12 bases between. CDR3 amino acids: CASSSEQGDTEAFF. The CDR3, as DNA: TGTGCCAGCAGCTCCGAACAGGGTGACACTGAAGCTTTCTTT.

This clone has a count of ten or more. CDR3 amino acids: CASSIGGSEETQYF. DNA for the CDR3: TGTGCCAGTAGTATAGGTGGCAGCGAAGAGACCCAGTACTTC. The rearrangement links TRBV19 to TRBJ2-5; D gene ambiguous. Trimming removed 1 base from V and 3 bases from J, with 9 bases in between. Germline V gene lookup returns CDR1 LNHDA and CDR2 SQIVND (reference sequence). The CDR3 totals 14 residues. Combining the CDR3 with reference TRBV19 and TRBJ2-5 gives the whole variable domain DGGITQSPKYLFRKEGQNVTLSCEQNLNHDAMYWYRQDPGQGLRLIYYSQIVNDFQKGDIAEGYSVSREKKESFPLTVTSAQKNPTAFYLCASSIGGSEETQYFGPGTRLLVL.

The chain is built from TRBV7-2 and TRBJ1-1, with D possibly TRBD1 on 5 matching bases. The V and J ends lost 5 bases and 0 bases respectively, with 7 bases between them. The CDR3 runs to 13 residues. Per the germline V gene, CDR1 is SGHTA and CDR2 is FQGNSA. The CDR3 spells CASSGHLNTEAFF. The CDR3 coding sequence is TGTGCCAGCAGCGGACACTTGAACACTGAAGCTTTCTTT.

The chain combines TRBV28 with TRBJ1-5, with D hard to call. V was clipped by 3 bases and J by 7 bases, with 13 bases between them. The CDR3 loop spans 14 amino acids. Germline lookup yields CDR1 MDHEN and CDR2 SYDVKM. CDR3 nucleotides: TGTGCCAGCAGTTTGCAACGGAGTTTCCAGCCCCAGCATTTT. It yields the protein CASSLQRSFQPQHF. Looking up the rest from reference TRBV28 and TRBJ1-5 gives the full variable domain: DVKVTQSSRYLVKRTGEKVFLECVQDMDHENMFWYRQDPGLGLRLIYFSYDVKMKEKGDIPEGYSVSREKKERFSLILESASTNQTSMYLCASSLQRSFQPQHFGDGTRLSIL.

The chain uses TRBV4-3 and TRBJ1-3, with 7 bases that match TRBD1. V lost 0 bases, J lost 4 bases, and 15 bases stayed unmatched. The CDR3 loop spans 19 amino acids. The V gene's germline CDR1 is LGHNA and CDR2 YSLEER. The CDR3 sequence is CASSQDRFGTAFNGNTIYF. CDR3 DNA sequence: TGCGCCAGCAGCCAAGATCGATTCGGGACAGCCTTTAACGGAAACACCATATATTTT.

The chain employs TRBV28 and TRBJ2-1; 10 bases map to TRBD1. CDR1 is MDHEN and CDR2 is SYDVKM in the germline V gene. The CDR3 is made up of 16 amino acids. After removal of 7 bases from V and 4 bases from J, the junction contained 10 bases not matched to a gene. CDR3 sequence: CASKVEAGQGYNEQFF. Written as DNA, the CDR3 is TGTGCCAGCAAAGTGGAAGCGGGACAGGGGTACAATGAGCAGTTCTTC.

The chain is built from TRBV5-4 and TRBJ2-1; a weak D match, TRBD1 (5 bases). CDR3 size: 15 residues. Trimming took off 6 bases at V and 2 bases at J, with 15 bases between the two ends. CDR1 and CDR2 (germline): SGHNT, YYREEE (reference sequence). CDR3 nucleotide sequence: TGTGCCAGCACCCTGGGGCATACGGCCTACAATGAGCAGTTCTTC. Translation: CASTLGHTAYNEQFF. The variable domain in full, with the rest retrieved from reference TRBV5-4 and TRBJ2-1, is ETGVTQSPTHLIKTRGQQVTLRCSSQSGHNTVSWYQQALGQGPQFIFQYYREEENGRGNFPPRFSGLQFPNYSSELNVNALELDDSALYLCASTLGHTAYNEQFFGPGTRLTVL.